This TCR beta chain emerged from a study of T cell responses to AZD1222 COVID-19 vaccine (dated by TCRdb to the early 2020s). About the investigation overall: AZD1222 recipients given second doses at about 4 weeks or at about 12 weeks were pooled, since spike-specific TCR depth and breadth were not found to differ between the two schedules. TCR sequencing covered more than 230 trial participants: 200 to 210 given two doses of AZD1222 and 26 given two doses of MenACWY control vaccine. Trial participants were enrolled into age subgroups of 18-55, 56-69 and 70-plus years, which contained about 150, 27 and 61 TCR-sequenced participants, respectively.

The CDR3 regions of human TCRbeta chains were subjected to immunosequencing. Processing in the source paper ran as follows. Repertoire TCRs were matched against a reference library of SARS-CoV-2-specific TCRs generated with the MIRA antigen-specificity platform. Breadth meant the fraction of unique TCRs that were SARS-CoV-2-associated, whereas depth meant the fraction of total T cells that were SARS-CoV-2-associated. Using the MIRA data, each spike-specific TCR was assigned both to the spike region to which the TCR was reactive and to a CD4 or CD8 class. Log10-transformed breadth and depth values were compared by one-way ANOVA with Sidak's multiple comparisons tests. This immuneACCESS table, as held by TCRdb, lists in-frame sequences with V and J called but not all clones. Of the missing ones, under half trace to an unresolved V gene in checked studies; the others have no known cause. V and J calls and clone size are as listed in that table; D and trimming were resolved from the DNA. The sample table records some 120,000 clones; approximately 85% of these occur just once. Jointly, the top ten make up about 9.8% of the sample.

Sequences KGHDR (CDR1) and SFDVKD (CDR2) are obtained from the germline V gene. The CDR3 measures 17 amino acids from cysteine to phenylalanine. This entry keeps only the CDR3 DNA: 51 bases, framed from base 1. At the junction V is shortened by 3 bases and J by 0 bases, with 14 bases in between. Notes on this clone: Its antigen is still unknown. No base quality values were provided; no much bigger clone lies one nucleotide off.

Broader findings and caveats from the paper: CD4 TCRs associated with the vaccine covered the entire spike protein, and the dominant responses were in regions 160-218 and 743-854. Because no day 14 peak-response samples were available, repertoires were characterized only after the peak T cell response. Participants were mostly white British and included more females than males, and it was suggested by the authors that clonal diversity may have been underestimated. Nearly half of unique spike-specific TCRs reportedly recognized epitopes outside regions mutated in the B.1.351 and B.1.1.7 variants. The 56-69-year group was small, and its depth increase did not reach significance, likely because of low power. After two AZD1222 doses, spike-specific TCR breadth and depth were significantly higher than at day 0 and than in MenACWY recipients. Conclusions about previously exposed vaccinees were limited because only six or seven AZD1222 recipients were SARS-CoV-2 seropositive at baseline.

Explained via the paper, the time point label denotes: baseline before first vaccination. The vaccinee samples were drawn from two UK trials, COV001 and COV002, one of which was a single-blind randomized controlled phase 2/3 trial testing AZD1222 (ChAdOx1 nCoV-19) in healthy adults. For TCRbeta chain sequencing, PBMC samples were collected from trial participants at day 0 and at day 28 after the second dose. The sequence came from an adult in good health. The chain employs TRBV24-1 and TRBJ1-5, with the identity of the D gene unclear. The input for sequencing was peripheral blood, taken on day 0 of AZD1222 vaccination. The CDR3 has the sequence CATSDGRRSYSNQPQHF. The nucleotide sequence reads TGTGCCACCAGTGATGGACGGAGGAGTTATAGCAATCAGCCCCAGCATTTT.